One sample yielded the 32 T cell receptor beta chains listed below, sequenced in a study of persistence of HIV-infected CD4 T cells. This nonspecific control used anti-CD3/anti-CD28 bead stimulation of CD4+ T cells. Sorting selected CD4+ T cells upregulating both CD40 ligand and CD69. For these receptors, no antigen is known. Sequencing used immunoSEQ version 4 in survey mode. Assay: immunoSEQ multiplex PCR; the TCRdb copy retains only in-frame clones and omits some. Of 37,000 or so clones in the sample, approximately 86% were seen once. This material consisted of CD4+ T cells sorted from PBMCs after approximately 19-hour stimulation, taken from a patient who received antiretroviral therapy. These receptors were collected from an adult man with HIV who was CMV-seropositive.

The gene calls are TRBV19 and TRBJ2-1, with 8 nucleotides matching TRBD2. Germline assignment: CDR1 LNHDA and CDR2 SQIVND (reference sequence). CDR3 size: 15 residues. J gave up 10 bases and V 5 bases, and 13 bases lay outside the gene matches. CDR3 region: CASSYTRTSQREQFF. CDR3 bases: TGTGCCAGTAGTTACACCCGGACTAGCCAGAGGGAGCAGTTCTTC.

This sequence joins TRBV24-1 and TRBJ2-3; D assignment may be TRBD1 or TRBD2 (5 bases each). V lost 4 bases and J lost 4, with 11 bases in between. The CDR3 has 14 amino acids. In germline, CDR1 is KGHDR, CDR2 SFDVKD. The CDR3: CATSDPGRSDTQYF. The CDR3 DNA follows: TGTGCCACCAGTGACCCGGGACGGTCAGATACGCAGTATTTT.

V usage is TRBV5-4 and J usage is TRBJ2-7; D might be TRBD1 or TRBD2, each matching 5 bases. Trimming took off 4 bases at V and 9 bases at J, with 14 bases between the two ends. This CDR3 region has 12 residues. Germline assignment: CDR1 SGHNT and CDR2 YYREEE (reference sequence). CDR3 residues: CASSIDRGPQYF. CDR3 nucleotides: TGTGCCAGCAGCATAGACCGGGGCCCGCAGTACTTC.

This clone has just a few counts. As DNA, the CDR3 is TGCGCCAGCAGCTTTACTACAGGGCTAGATTCCTATAATTCACCCCTCCACTTT. It is translated as CASSFTTGLDSYNSPLHF. The chain joins TRBV5-1 to TRBJ1-6, with D possibly matching TRBD1 (6 bases). This CDR3 contains 18 residues. The germline CDR1 and CDR2 sequences are SGHRS and YFSETQ. The ends were cut back, 2 bases at V and 1 base at J, with 16 bases in the middle.

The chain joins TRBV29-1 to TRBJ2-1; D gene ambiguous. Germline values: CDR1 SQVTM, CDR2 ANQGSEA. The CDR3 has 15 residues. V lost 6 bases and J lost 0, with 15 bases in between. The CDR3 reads CSVPVWVSSYNEQFF. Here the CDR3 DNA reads TGCAGCGTGCCCGTCTGGGTTAGCTCCTACAATGAGCAGTTCTTC.

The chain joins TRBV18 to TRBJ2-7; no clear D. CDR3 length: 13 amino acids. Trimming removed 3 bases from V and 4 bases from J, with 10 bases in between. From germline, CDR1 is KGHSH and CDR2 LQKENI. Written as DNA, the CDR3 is TGTGCCAGCTCACCCCCGACAATTTACGAGCAGTACTTC. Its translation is CASSPPTIYEQYF.

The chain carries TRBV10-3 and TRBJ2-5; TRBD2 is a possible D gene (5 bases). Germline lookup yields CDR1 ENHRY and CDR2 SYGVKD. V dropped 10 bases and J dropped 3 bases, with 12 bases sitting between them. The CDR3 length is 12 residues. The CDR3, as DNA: TGTGCCACCAGAGCGGTGGAAGAGACCCAGTACTTC. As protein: CATRAVEETQYF.

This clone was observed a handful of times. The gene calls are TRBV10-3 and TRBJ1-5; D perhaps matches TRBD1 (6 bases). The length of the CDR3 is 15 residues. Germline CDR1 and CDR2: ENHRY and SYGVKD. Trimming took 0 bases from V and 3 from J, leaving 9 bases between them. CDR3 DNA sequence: TGTGCCATCAGTGAGTCCGACAGGCCCAATCAGCCCCAGCATTTT. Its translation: CAISESDRPNQPQHF.

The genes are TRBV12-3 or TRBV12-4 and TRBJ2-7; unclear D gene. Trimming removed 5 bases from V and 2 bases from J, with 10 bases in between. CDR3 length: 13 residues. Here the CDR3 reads CASSPQAPYEQYF. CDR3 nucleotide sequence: TGTGCCAGCAGTCCCCAAGCCCCCTACGAGCAGTACTTC.

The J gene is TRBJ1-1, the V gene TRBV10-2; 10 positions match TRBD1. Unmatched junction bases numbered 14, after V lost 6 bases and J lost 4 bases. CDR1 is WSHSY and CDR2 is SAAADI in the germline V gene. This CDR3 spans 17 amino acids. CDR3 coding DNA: TGCGCCAGCAGGAAAGCTCAGGACAGGGGGGTTGGCACTGAAGCTTTCTTT. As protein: CASRKAQDRGVGTEAFF.

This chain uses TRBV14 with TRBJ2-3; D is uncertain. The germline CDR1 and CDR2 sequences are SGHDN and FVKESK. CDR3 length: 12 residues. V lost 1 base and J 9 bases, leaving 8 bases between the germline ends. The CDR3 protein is CASSQGPWTQYF. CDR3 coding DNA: TGTGCCAGCAGCCAAGGCCCTTGGACGCAGTATTTT.

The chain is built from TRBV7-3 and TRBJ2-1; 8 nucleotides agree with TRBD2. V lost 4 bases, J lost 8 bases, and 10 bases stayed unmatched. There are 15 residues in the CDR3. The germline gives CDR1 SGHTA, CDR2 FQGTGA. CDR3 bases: TGTGCCAGCAGCTCATCCGGGACTAGTAGAGATGAGCAGTTCTTC. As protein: CASSSSGTSRDEQFF.

The CDR3 region has the DNA TGTGCCAGCAGCCGTCTAGGATTCGGACAGTATTTT. Translated, it gives CASSRLGFGQYF. The chain uses TRBV7-8 and TRBJ2-3, with D unresolved. Per germline, CDR1 SGHVS and CDR2 FQNEAQ. V lost 5 bases to trimming and J lost 12 bases, with 15 bases between them. The CDR3 contains 12 residues.

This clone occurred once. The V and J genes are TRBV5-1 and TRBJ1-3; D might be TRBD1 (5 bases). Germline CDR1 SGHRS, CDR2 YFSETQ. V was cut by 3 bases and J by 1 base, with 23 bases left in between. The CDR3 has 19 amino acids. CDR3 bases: TGCGCCAGCAGCTCCACTCGTGGCACTGGAGGGGCGTCTGGAAACACCATATATTTT. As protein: CASSSTRGTGGASGNTIYF.

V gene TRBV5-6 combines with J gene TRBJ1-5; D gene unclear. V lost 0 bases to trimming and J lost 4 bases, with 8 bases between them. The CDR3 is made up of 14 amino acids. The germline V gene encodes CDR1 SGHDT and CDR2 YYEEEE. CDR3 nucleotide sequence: TGTGCCAGCAGCTTGGCCCTGGGTAATCAGCCCCAGCATTTT. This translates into CASSLALGNQPQHF. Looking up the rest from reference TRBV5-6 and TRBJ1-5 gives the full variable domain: DAGVTQSPTHLIKTRGQQVTLRCSPKSGHDTVSWYQQALGQGPQFIFQYYEEEERQRGNFPDRFSGHQFPNYSSELNVNALLLGDSALYLCASSLALGNQPQHFGDGTRLSIL.

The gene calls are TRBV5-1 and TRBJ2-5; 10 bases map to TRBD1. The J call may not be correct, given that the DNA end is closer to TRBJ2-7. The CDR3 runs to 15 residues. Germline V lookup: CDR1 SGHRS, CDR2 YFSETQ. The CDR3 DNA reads TGCGCCAGCACACGTCCCGGGACAGGGGCATACGAGCAGTACTTC. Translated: CASTRPGTGAYEQYF.

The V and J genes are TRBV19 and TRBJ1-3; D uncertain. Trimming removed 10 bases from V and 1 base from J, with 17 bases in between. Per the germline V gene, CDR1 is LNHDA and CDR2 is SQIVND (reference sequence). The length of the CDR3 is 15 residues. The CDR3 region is CATKTTRPSGNTIYF. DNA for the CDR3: TGTGCCACAAAAACGACGAGACCTTCTGGAAACACCATATATTTT. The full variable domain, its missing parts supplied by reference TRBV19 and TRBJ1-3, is DGGITQSPKYLFRKEGQNVTLSCEQNLNHDAMYWYRQDPGQGLRLIYYSQIVNDFQKGDIAEGYSVSREKKESFPLTVTSAQKNPTAFYLCATKTTRPSGNTIYFGEGSWLTVV.

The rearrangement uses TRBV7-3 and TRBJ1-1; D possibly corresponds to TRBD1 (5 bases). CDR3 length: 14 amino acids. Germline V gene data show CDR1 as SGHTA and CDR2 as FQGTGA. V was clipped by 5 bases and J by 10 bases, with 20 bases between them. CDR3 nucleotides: TGTGCCAGCAGCCCGGAGGGCGGGACGGGAGCAGCTTTCTTT. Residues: CASSPEGGTGAAFF.

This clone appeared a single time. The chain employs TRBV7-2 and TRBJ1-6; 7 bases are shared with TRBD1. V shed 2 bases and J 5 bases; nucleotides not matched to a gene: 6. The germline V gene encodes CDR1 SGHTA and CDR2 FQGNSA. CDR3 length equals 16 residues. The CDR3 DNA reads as TGTGCCAGCAGCTTACTAACAGGGGAGGATAATTCACCCCTCCACTTT. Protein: CASSLLTGEDNSPLHF.

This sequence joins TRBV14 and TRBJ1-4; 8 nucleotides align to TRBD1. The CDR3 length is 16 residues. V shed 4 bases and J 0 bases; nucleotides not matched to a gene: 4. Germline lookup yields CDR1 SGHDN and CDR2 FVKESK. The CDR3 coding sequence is TGTGCCAGCAGCCCACAGGGGGGCTCAACTAATGAAAAACTGTTTTTT. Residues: CASSPQGGSTNEKLFF. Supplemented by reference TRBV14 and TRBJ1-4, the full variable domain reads EAGVTQFPSHSVIEKGQTVTLRCDPISGHDNLYWYRRVMGKEIKFLLHFVKESKQDESGMPNNRFLAERTGGTYSTLKVQPAELEDSGVYFCASSPQGGSTNEKLFFGSGTQLSVL.

The CDR3 here is CASRHDPGQGSYEQYF. The CDR3 region has the DNA TGTGCCAGCAGGCATGATCCGGGACAGGGCTCCTACGAGCAGTACTTC. V gene TRBV7-6 combines with J gene TRBJ2-7; 9 bases align to TRBD1. CDR1 is SGHVS, CDR2 FNYEAQ, per germline. V was pared by 6 bases and J by 0 bases, with 9 bases of the junction left unmatched. CDR3 size: 16 residues.

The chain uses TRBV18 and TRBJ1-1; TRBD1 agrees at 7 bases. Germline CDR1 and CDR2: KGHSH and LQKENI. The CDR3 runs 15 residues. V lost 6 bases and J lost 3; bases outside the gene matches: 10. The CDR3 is CASSDRAGYDTEAFF. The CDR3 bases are TGTGCCAGCTCCGACAGGGCGGGGTACGACACTGAAGCTTTCTTT.

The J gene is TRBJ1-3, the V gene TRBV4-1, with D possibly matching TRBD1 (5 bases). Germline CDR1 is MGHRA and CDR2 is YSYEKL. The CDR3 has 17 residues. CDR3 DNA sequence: TGCCCCCCCCGCCGCCCGGGACGGGAGCCGACTGGAAACACCATATATTTT. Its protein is CPPRRPGREPTGNTIYF.

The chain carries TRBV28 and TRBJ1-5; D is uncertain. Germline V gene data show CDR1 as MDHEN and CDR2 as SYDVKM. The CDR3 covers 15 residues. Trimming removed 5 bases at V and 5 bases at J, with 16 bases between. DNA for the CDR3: TGTGCCAGCAGTAGCCCGGGTCTTGGGGATCAGCCCCAGCATTTT. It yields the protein CASSSPGLGDQPQHF.

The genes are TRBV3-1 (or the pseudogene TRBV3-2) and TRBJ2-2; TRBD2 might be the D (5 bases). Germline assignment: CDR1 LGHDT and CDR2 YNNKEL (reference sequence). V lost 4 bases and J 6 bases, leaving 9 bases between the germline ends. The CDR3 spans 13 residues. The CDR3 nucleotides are TGTGCCAGCAGCCTCTGGCGGGCCGGGGAGCTGTTTTTT. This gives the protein CASSLWRAGELFF.

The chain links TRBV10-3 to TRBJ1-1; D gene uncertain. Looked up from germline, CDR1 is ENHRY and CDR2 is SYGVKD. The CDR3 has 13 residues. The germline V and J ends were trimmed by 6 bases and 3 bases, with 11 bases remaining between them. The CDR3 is CAIRTFRDTEAFF. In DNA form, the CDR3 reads TGTGCCATCAGGACATTCCGGGACACTGAAGCTTTCTTT.

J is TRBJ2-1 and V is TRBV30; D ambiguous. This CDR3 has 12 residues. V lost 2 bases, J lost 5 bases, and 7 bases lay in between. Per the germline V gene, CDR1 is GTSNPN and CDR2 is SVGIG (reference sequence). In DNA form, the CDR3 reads TGTGCCTGGAGTCCGGGCCACAATGAGCAGTTCTTC. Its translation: CAWSPGHNEQFF. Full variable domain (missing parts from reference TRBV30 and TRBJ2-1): SQTIHQWPATLVQPVGSPLSLECTVEGTSNPNLYWYRQAAGRGLQLLFYSVGIGQISSEVPQNLSASRPQDRQFILSSKKLLLSDSGFYLCAWSPGHNEQFFGPGTRLTVL.

CDR3 in amino acids: CASSSGDTNTIYF. The DNA of the CDR3 is TGTGCCAGCAGTTCCGGGGATACAAACACCATATATTTT. The J gene is TRBJ1-3, the V gene TRBV6-5; D remains ambiguous. V was shortened by 4 bases and J by 6 bases, with 10 bases between the two germline ends. The CDR3 contains 13 residues. Germline CDR1 is MNHEY and CDR2 is SVGAGI.

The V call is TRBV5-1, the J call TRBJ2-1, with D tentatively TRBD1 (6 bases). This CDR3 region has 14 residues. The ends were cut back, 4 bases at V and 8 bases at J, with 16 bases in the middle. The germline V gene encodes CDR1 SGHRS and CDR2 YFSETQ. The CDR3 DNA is TGCGCCAGCAGCCTATCCTCGACAGGTTATGAGCAGTTCTTC. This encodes CASSLSSTGYEQFF.

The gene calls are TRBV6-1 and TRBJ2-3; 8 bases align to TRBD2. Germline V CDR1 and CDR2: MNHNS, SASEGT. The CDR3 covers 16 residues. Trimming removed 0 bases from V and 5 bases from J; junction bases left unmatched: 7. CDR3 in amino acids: CASSEADSGGRDTQYF. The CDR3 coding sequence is TGTGCCAGCAGTGAAGCAGACAGCGGGGGACGAGATACGCAGTATTTT.

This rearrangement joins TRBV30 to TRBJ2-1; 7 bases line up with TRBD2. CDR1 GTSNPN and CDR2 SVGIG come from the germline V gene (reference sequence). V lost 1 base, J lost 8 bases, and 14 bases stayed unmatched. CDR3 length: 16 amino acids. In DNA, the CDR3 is TGTGCCTGGAGTGCGATAGAAGGACTAGGAGCCTATGAGCAGTTCTTC. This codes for CAWSAIEGLGAYEQFF.

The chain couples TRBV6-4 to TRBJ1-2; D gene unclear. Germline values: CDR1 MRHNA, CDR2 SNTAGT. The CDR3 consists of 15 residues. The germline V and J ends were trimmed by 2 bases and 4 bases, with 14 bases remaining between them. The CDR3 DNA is TGTGCCAGCAGTGACGAAGGCAGAGGCTCCTATGGCTACACCTTC. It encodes CASSDEGRGSYGYTF.